The 5 T cell receptor beta chains presented below share a single source sample, sequenced in a study of CD8+ T cells in alopecia areata. Sequencing templates came from extracted RNA that was reverse transcribed into cDNA. The repertoire was sequenced with immunoSEQ multiplex PCR; TCRdb's copy has only in-frame clones and lacks some. Altogether about 6,000 clones were found in the sample, and no singletons occur. Noted time point: mouse skin 6 weeks after grafting, around onset of hair loss. The starting material was skin, obtained at week 6. The receptors originated from a C3H/HeJ mouse with alopecia areata. Mouse strain MHC haplotype: H2-k.

This clone was picked up many times. Any gene name here is a mouse gene name. The sequenced fragment ends 4 residues before the CDR3 boundary, so the rest is inferred from the germline J gene. The chain carries TRBV13-2 and TRBJ2-3; 8 bases are a match to TRBD1. This CDR3 is built from 16 residues. J lost 0 bases, V lost 0 bases, and 3 bases had no gene match. Per the germline V gene, CDR1 is NNHNN and CDR2 is SYGAGS (reference sequence). The DNA read from the CDR3 is TGTGCCAGCGGTGATGTGTGGACAGGGAGTGCAGAA. Translation: CASGDVWTGSAE. The full CDR3 is CASGDVWTGSAETLYF.

Regarding this clone: Gene names are mouse gene names. The CDR3 extends 4 residues past the end of the read, so its final part is completed from the germline J gene. This same CDR3 is encoded by further DNA sequences in the sample. This chain uses TRBV1 with TRBJ2-5; 7 bases line up with TRBD2. The germline CDR1 and CDR2 sequences are NSQYPW and LRSPGD (reference sequence). The CDR3 has 14 residues. V was clipped by 4 bases and J by 0 bases; unmatched bases: 1. The DNA read from the CDR3 is TGCACCTGCAGTGACTGGGGTAACCAAGAC. Translation: CTCSDWGNQD. The full CDR3 protein reads CTCSDWGNQDTQYF. Full variable domain (rest looked up from reference TRBV1 and TRBJ2-5): VTLLEQNPRWRLVPRGQAVNLRCILKNSQYPWMSWYQQDLQKQLQWLFTLRSPGDKEVKSLPGADYLATRVTDTELRLQVANMSQGRTLYCTCSDWGNQDTQYFGPGTRLLVL.

This clone was detected only a few times. The germline and genes are mouse ones. CDR3 region: CASAGQEDTEVFF. The CDR3 bases that were read are TGTGCCAGCGCCGGACAGGAAGACACA. This chain links TRBV13-2 with TRBJ1-1, with 7 bases that match TRBD1. The read ends 4 residues before the CDR3 terminus; that terminus is restored from the germline J gene. Losses at the gene ends were 6 bases for V and 3 bases for J; bases not matched to a gene: 5. The V gene's germline CDR1 is NNHNN and CDR2 SYGAGS (reference sequence). CDR3 length equals 13 residues.

On this clone: These gene names are mouse names. The sequenced fragment ends 4 residues before the CDR3 boundary, so the rest is inferred from the germline J gene. V gene TRBV31 combines with J gene TRBJ2-5; the D gene is possibly TRBD1 (5 bases). The germline gives CDR1 GKSSPN, CDR2 SITVG. The CDR3 runs to 14 residues. V dropped 0 bases and J dropped 2 bases, with 9 bases sitting between them. The CDR3: CAWSLVGVQDTQYF. Incomplete CDR3 DNA: TGTGCCTGGAGTCTTGTAGGGGTCCAAGAC.

This clone was recorded a few times. The genes and germline here are from mouse. The missing CDR3 end, 4 residues past where the read stops, is filled in from the germline J gene. The rearrangement links TRBV2 to TRBJ1-2; perhaps TRBD1 as D (5 bases). In germline, CDR1 is LGHNA, CDR2 YSYQKL. There are 14 residues in the CDR3. CDR3 protein: CASSQDSGRSDYTF. CDR3 DNA (partial): TGTGCCAGCAGCCAAGATTCAGGGCGGTCC. Full variable domain (missing parts from reference TRBV2 and TRBJ1-2): DPKIIQKPKYLVAVTGSEKILICEQYLGHNAMYWYRQSAKKPLEFMFSYSYQKLMDNQTASSRFQPQSSKKNHLDLQITALKPDDSATYFCASSQDSGRSDYTFGSGTRLLVI.